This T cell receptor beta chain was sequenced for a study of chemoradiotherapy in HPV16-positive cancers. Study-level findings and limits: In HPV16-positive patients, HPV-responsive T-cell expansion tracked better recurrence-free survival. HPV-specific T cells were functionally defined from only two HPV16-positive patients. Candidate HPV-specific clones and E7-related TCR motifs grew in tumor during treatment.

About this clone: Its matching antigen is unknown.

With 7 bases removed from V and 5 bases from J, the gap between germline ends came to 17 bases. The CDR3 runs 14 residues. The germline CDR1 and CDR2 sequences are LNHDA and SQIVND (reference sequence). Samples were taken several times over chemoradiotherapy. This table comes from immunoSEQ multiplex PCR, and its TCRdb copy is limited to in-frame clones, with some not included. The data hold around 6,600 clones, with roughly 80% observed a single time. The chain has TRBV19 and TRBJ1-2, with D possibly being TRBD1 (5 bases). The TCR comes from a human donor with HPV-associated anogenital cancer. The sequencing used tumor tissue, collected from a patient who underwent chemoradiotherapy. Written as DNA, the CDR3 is TGTGCCAGTAATAGGGAGGGGTTCGGTTATGGCTACACCTTC. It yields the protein CASNREGFGYGYTF.